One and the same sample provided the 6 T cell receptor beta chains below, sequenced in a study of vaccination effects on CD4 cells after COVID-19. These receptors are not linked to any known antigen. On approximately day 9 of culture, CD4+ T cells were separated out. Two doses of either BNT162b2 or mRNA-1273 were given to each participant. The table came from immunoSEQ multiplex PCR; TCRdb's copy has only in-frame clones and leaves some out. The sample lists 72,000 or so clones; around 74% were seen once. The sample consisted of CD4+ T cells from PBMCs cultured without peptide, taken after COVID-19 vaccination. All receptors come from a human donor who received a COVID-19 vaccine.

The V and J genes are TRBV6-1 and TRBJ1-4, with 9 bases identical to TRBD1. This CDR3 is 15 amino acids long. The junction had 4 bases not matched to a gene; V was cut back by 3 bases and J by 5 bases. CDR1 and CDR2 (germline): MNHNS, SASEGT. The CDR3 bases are TGTGCCAGCAGTGATATGACAGGGGGGAATGAAAAACTGTTTTTT. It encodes CASSDMTGGNEKLFF.

The CDR3 region is CASSFAGSNQPQHF. The CDR3 coding sequence is TGTGCCAGCAGTTTTGCAGGTAGCAATCAGCCCCAGCATTTT. The V and J genes are TRBV6-2 or TRBV6-3 and TRBJ1-5; no clear D gene. Trimming removed 4 bases from V and 0 bases from J, with 7 bases in between. The CDR3 is 14 amino acids. Looked up from germline, CDR1 is MNHEY and CDR2 is SVGEGT.

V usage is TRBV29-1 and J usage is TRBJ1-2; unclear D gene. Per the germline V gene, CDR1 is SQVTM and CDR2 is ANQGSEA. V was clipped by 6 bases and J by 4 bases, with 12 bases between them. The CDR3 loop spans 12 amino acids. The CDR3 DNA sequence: TGCAGCGTAAGGACGGGTGGCTATGGCTACACCTTC. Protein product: CSVRTGGYGYTF.

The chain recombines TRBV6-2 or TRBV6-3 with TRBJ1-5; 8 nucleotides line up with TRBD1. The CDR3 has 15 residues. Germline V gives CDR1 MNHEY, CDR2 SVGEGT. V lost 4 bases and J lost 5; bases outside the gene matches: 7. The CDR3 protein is CASSSGQGWDQPQHF. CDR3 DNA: TGTGCCAGCAGTTCCGGACAGGGTTGGGATCAGCCCCAGCATTTT.

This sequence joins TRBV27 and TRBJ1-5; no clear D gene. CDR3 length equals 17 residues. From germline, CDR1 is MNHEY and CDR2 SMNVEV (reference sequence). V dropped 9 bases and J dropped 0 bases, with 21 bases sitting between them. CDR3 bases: TGTGCCAGTACTCCGGCGGGCAGCCCCCTTAGCAATCAGCCCCAGCATTTT. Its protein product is CASTPAGSPLSNQPQHF.

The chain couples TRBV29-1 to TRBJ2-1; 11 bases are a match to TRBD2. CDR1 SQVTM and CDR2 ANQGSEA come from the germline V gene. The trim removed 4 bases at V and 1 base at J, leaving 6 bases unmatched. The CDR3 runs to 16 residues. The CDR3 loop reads CSVVLAGGNSYNEQFF. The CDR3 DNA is TGCAGCGTTGTCCTAGCGGGGGGAAATTCCTACAATGAGCAGTTCTTC.